Following are 10 T cell receptor beta chains from one sample sequenced in a study of T cell responses to AZD1222 COVID-19 vaccine. Sequencing used immunoSEQ multiplex PCR; TCRdb keeps in-frame clones, though not all of them. The data contain about 180,000 clones, 80% to 95% of them singletons. The input for sequencing was peripheral blood, taken 28 days after the second AZD1222 dose. These receptor sequences come from an adult who received the AZD1222 COVID-19 vaccine.

The rearrangement joins TRBV18 to TRBJ1-2; tentative D call: TRBD1 (6 bases). The CDR3 extends over 16 amino acids. V lost 3 bases and J lost 3, with 17 bases in between. Germline V CDR1 and CDR2: KGHSH, LQKENI. CDR3 sequence: CASSPRQEGGDYGYTF. The CDR3 DNA is TGTGCCAGCTCACCCCGACAAGAGGGGGGGGACTATGGCTACACCTTC. The entire variable domain, with the rest obtained from reference TRBV18 and TRBJ1-2, is as follows: NAGVMQNPRHLVRRRGQEARLRCSPMKGHSHVYWYRQLPEEGLKFMVYLQKENIIDESGMPKERFSAEFPKEGPSILRIQQVVRGDSAAYFCASSPRQEGGDYGYTFGSGTRLTVV.

A single count supports this clone. This chain joins TRBV3-1 (or the pseudogene TRBV3-2) and TRBJ1-2; D is perhaps TRBD1 (5 bases). Trimming stripped 0 bases from V and 1 base from J, with 9 bases between. CDR1 is LGHDT and CDR2 is YNNKEL in the germline V gene (reference sequence). The CDR3 loop spans 15 amino acids. The DNA for the CDR3 is TGTGCCAGCAGCCAAGAAAGGACACTTAACTATGGCTACACCTTC. This codes for CASSQERTLNYGYTF.

Here the CDR3 DNA reads TGTGCCAGCGCTGGGGGGACAGGGGGTTTCGAACAAGAGACCCAGTACTTC. Amino acid sequence: CASAGGTGGFEQETQYF. The V call is TRBV25-1, the J call TRBJ2-5; TRBD1 agrees at 11 bases. The CDR3 has 17 amino acids. CDR1 MGHDK and CDR2 SYGVNS come from the germline V gene. J lost 2 bases, V lost 8 bases, and 13 bases had no gene match.

The chain joins TRBV7-2 to TRBJ2-7; 8 bases agree with TRBD2. The CDR3 is 12 residues long. Germline assignment: CDR1 SGHTA and CDR2 FQGNSA. The J segment lost 5 bases and the V segment lost 11 bases, leaving 8 bases of the junction unmatched. The CDR3 DNA sequence: TGTGCCGTCTCTCGGGGGGGCAACGAGCAGTACTTC. Translating it yields CAVSRGGNEQYF.

The gene calls are TRBV2 and TRBJ2-7; perhaps D is TRBD1 or TRBD2 (5 bases each). The germline CDR1 and CDR2 sequences are SNHLY and FYNNEI. The length of the CDR3 is 14 residues. Trimming removed 6 bases at V and 0 bases at J, with 12 bases between. Written as DNA, the CDR3 is TGTGCCAGCAGGGGACGGCTAAGCTCCTACGAGCAGTACTTC. Its translation is CASRGRLSSYEQYF.

This chain links TRBV5-4 with TRBJ1-6, with D possibly being TRBD1 (5 bases). The CDR3 runs to 12 residues. Germline CDR1 reads SGHNT; CDR2 reads YYREEE (reference sequence). The V and J ends lost 5 bases and 16 bases respectively, with 16 bases between them. This CDR3 reads CASSRDSDVLHF. CDR3 nucleotides: TGTGCCAGCAGTCGCGACAGCGATGTTCTCCACTTT.

The V and J genes are TRBV11-2 and TRBJ1-3, with D hard to call. Per germline, CDR1 SGHAT and CDR2 FQNNGV. This CDR3 contains 18 residues. Trimming stripped 2 bases from V and 0 bases from J, with 17 bases between. Here the CDR3 DNA reads TGTGCCAGCAGCTTAAAATCTGGGTGGCAGAACTCTGGAAACACCATATATTTT. Translating it yields CASSLKSGWQNSGNTIYF.

This chain joins TRBV24-1 and TRBJ2-1; 10 nucleotides match TRBD1. The junction had 3 bases not matched to a gene; V was cut back by 3 bases and J by 2 bases. Germline CDR1 reads KGHDR; CDR2 reads SFDVKD. CDR3 size: 16 residues. Here the CDR3 reads CATSDGQGVTYNEQFF. The CDR3 coding sequence is TGTGCCACCAGTGATGGACAGGGGGTAACCTACAATGAGCAGTTCTTC.

J is TRBJ2-7 and V is TRBV28; the match to TRBD2 covers 7 bases. CDR1 and CDR2 from the germline V gene are MDHEN and SYDVKM. CDR3 length: 18 residues. Trimming at V came to 7 bases and at J to 0 bases, leaving 18 bases not matched to a gene. The CDR3: CASTVAASLGRDSYEQYF. The CDR3 nucleotides are TGTGCCAGCACCGTTGCAGCATCTTTGGGGAGGGACTCCTACGAGCAGTACTTC.

The CDR3 sequence: CASSPGTNADTQYF. CDR3 bases: TGTGCCAGCAGCCCCGGGACTAATGCAGATACGCAGTATTTT. The chain has TRBV5-4 and TRBJ2-3, with TRBD2 matching 7 bases. Unmatched junction bases numbered 6, after V lost 4 bases and J lost 4 bases. Germline V CDR1 and CDR2: SGHNT, YYREEE (reference sequence). The CDR3 spans 14 residues.